This T cell receptor beta chain was recorded in a study of control samples from healthy donors and cancer patients. The length of the CDR3 is 10 residues. Trimming took 5 bases from V and 9 from J, leaving 7 bases between them. Germline V gene data show CDR1 as LNHDA and CDR2 as SQIVND (reference sequence). This clone was observed a handful of times. TCRdb keeps only in-frame clones here, not all; method: immunoSEQ multiplex PCR. This table holds 100,000 to 150,000 clones, over 75% found once. The sample taken for sequencing was blood. The source is a man younger than 35 in good health. The chain joins TRBV19 to TRBJ1-2; D not resolved. For the CDR3, the DNA is TGTGCCAGTAGTGGATTTCGCTACACCTTC. It codes for CASSGFRYTF.